One and the same sample provided the 20 T cell receptor beta chains below, sequenced in a study of blood T cell repertoires in COVID-19. The repertoire was sequenced with immunoSEQ multiplex PCR; TCRdb's copy has only in-frame clones and lacks some. The table shows 50,000 to 65,000 clones, with 91% occurring only once. What was sequenced was peripheral blood. Source of these receptors: a woman aged 60-70 years with active or convalescent COVID-19.

This clone was recorded only once. This sequence joins TRBV20-1 and TRBJ2-5, with unresolved D. Trimming shortened V by 6 bases and J by 2 bases, and 7 bases separated the two germline ends. Germline CDR1 is DFQATT and CDR2 is SNEGSKA (reference sequence). This CDR3 has 11 residues. The CDR3 sequence: CSAAVQETQYF. DNA of the CDR3: TGCAGTGCGGCCGTTCAAGAGACCCAGTACTTC.

The rearrangement uses TRBV4-1 and TRBJ1-1, with a possible D match to TRBD1 (5 bases). Germline loops: CDR1 MGHRA, CDR2 YSYEKL. CDR3 length: 14 amino acids. With 4 bases removed from V and 6 bases from J, the gap between germline ends came to 15 bases. This chain's CDR3 is CASSPYRLGPEAFF. The CDR3 coding sequence is TGCGCCAGCAGCCCCTACAGGCTCGGGCCTGAAGCTTTCTTT.

In the case of this clone: Other DNA variants within this sample encode the same CDR3. The chain couples TRBV3-1 (or the pseudogene TRBV3-2) to TRBJ1-2; 7 bases align to TRBD1. This CDR3 region has 14 residues. Germline CDR1 reads LGHDT; CDR2 reads YNNKEL (reference sequence). Losses at the gene ends were 1 base for V and 6 bases for J; bases not matched to a gene: 5. CDR3 residues: CASSQVRQGHGYTF. The CDR3 DNA is TGTGCCAGCAGCCAAGTAAGACAGGGTCATGGCTACACCTTC.

The chain joins TRBV28 to TRBJ1-1; perhaps TRBD1 as D (5 bases). The V gene's germline CDR1 is MDHEN and CDR2 SYDVKM. The CDR3 extends over 13 amino acids. Trimming removed 3 bases at V and 8 bases at J, with 13 bases between. This CDR3 is CASSLGRGAEAFF. CDR3 DNA: TGTGCCAGCAGTTTGGGGCGTGGGGCAGAAGCTTTCTTT.

In this sample, this clone turned up once. The rearrangement links TRBV7-9 to TRBJ2-7; D gene unclear. Trimming left V 1 base short and J 1 base short, with 5 bases between. This CDR3 is built from 13 residues. The germline gives CDR1 SEHNR, CDR2 FQNEAQ (reference sequence). The CDR3 reads CASSLDSSYEQYF. Here the CDR3 DNA reads TGTGCCAGCAGCTTAGATTCTTCCTACGAGCAGTACTTC.

V and J are TRBV7-2 and TRBJ2-2; 8 bases align to TRBD1. The V gene end was trimmed by 5 bases and the J gene end by 7 bases; junction bases not matched to a gene: 6. Germline CDR1 reads SGHTA; CDR2 reads FQGNSA. The CDR3 contains 14 residues. In nucleotides, the CDR3 is TGTGCCAGCAGCGGACAGGGACCGGGCGGGGAGCTGTTTTTT. Its protein is CASSGQGPGGELFF.

CDR3 nucleotide sequence: TGTGCCAGCAGCCAAAGACAGGGTACGAACACTGAAGCTTTCTTT. This encodes CASSQRQGTNTEAFF. The V and J genes are TRBV3-1 (or the pseudogene TRBV3-2) and TRBJ1-1; the match to TRBD1 covers 7 bases. CDR1 and CDR2 from the germline V gene are LGHDT and YNNKEL (reference sequence). V gave up 2 bases and J gave up 1 base; unmatched junction bases: 4. This CDR3 is built from 15 residues.

Details on this clone: This CDR3 is also generated by other DNA sequences in the sample. The rearrangement uses TRBV30 and TRBJ1-5; D possibly corresponds to TRBD1 (6 bases). CDR1 GTSNPN and CDR2 SVGIG come from the germline V gene (reference sequence). The length of the CDR3 is 13 residues. The V and J ends lost 4 bases and 0 bases respectively, with 7 bases between them. The CDR3 DNA sequence: TGTGCCTGGACAGGGGATAGCAATCAGCCCCAGCATTTT. It codes for CAWTGDSNQPQHF. Combining the CDR3 with reference TRBV30 and TRBJ1-5 gives the whole variable domain SQTIHQWPATLVQPVGSPLSLECTVEGTSNPNLYWYRQAAGRGLQLLFYSVGIGQISSEVPQNLSASRPQDRQFILSSKKLLLSDSGFYLCAWTGDSNQPQHFGDGTRLSIL.

The chain recombines TRBV14 with TRBJ1-4; D remains ambiguous. The CDR3 length is 13 residues. V was trimmed by 3 bases and J by 4 bases, leaving 6 bases between them. Germline CDR1 and CDR2: SGHDN and FVKESK. The CDR3 spells CASSHELNEKLFF. Written as DNA, the CDR3 is TGTGCCAGCAGCCACGAGCTTAATGAAAAACTGTTTTTT.

The chain has TRBV14 and TRBJ2-3; 8 bases are shared with TRBD2. This CDR3 is 15 amino acids long. Germline CDR1 reads SGHDN; CDR2 reads FVKESK. V shed 1 base, J shed 7 bases, and the junction held 7 bases outside the gene matches. The DNA for the CDR3 is TGTGCCAGCAGCCAAGCAGCGGGGGTGGGAAATACGCAGTATTTT. Protein: CASSQAAGVGNTQYF.

This chain links TRBV5-4 with TRBJ1-1, with a weak D call TRBD1 (5 bases). CDR1 is SGHNT, CDR2 YYREEE, per germline (reference sequence). This CDR3 contains 12 residues. Trimming took off 2 bases at V and 8 bases at J, with 10 bases between the two ends. The CDR3 reads CASSFSRAEAFF. As DNA, the CDR3 is TGTGCCAGCAGCTTTAGCAGGGCCGAAGCTTTCTTT.

The CDR3 bases are TGTGCCAGCAGCCCCAGGACAGGGCGGGCGGACACTGAAGCTTTCTTT. The encoded protein is CASSPRTGRADTEAFF. The chain has TRBV7-8 and TRBJ1-1; the match to TRBD1 covers 8 bases. Germline V gives CDR1 SGHVS, CDR2 FQNEAQ. Trimming removed 5 bases from V and 3 bases from J; junction bases left unmatched: 11. This CDR3 spans 16 amino acids.

The genes are TRBV9 and TRBJ2-1, with 13 positions matching TRBD2. CDR3 length equals 19 residues. V lost 4 bases, J lost 7 bases, and 17 bases stayed unmatched. CDR1 and CDR2 (germline): SGDLS, YYNGEE. For the CDR3, the DNA is TGTGCCAGCAGCAAGGGCCCTGGGACTAGCGGGGATCTTAGGAATGAGCAGTTCTTC. Protein product: CASSKGPGTSGDLRNEQFF.

The rearrangement joins TRBV6-1 to TRBJ1-6; D is undetermined. The CDR3 length is 12 residues. Trimming shortened V by 0 bases and J by 9 bases, and 3 bases separated the two germline ends. Germline V CDR1 and CDR2: MNHNS, SASEGT. Here the CDR3 reads CASSEALSPLHF. CDR3 coding DNA: TGTGCCAGCAGTGAAGCTCTTTCACCCCTCCACTTT.

The genes are TRBV6-2 or TRBV6-3 and TRBJ1-2; TRBD1 agrees at 8 bases. The trim removed 6 bases at V and 5 bases at J, leaving 11 bases unmatched. Germline V gene sequence: CDR1 MNHEY, CDR2 SVGEGT. The CDR3 has 15 amino acids. This CDR3 reads CASSRTARQGYGYTF. CDR3 in DNA: TGTGCCAGCAGCCGGACAGCGCGACAGGGGTATGGCTACACCTTC.

The chain couples TRBV5-4 to TRBJ1-1; D gene ambiguous. With 0 bases removed from V and 0 bases from J, the gap between germline ends came to 9 bases. This CDR3 has 15 residues. The germline CDR1 and CDR2 sequences are SGHNT and YYREEE (reference sequence). CDR3 in DNA: TGTGCCAGCAGCTTGGAAGTGAGAATGAACACTGAAGCTTTCTTT. It yields the protein CASSLEVRMNTEAFF.

The chain links TRBV2 to TRBJ2-1; D call uncertain. Germline V gives CDR1 SNHLY, CDR2 FYNNEI. This CDR3 region has 14 residues. Trimming took off 3 bases at V and 3 bases at J, with 9 bases between the two ends. The CDR3 protein is CASSDSVVYNEQFF. The CDR3 nucleotides are TGTGCCAGCAGTGATTCGGTAGTCTACAATGAGCAGTTCTTC.

About this clone: The sample carries other DNA sequences with the same CDR3. The gene calls are TRBV6-5 and TRBJ2-1; 12 bases fit TRBD2. The V and J ends lost 5 bases and 7 bases, in that order; junction bases with no gene match: 3. There are 14 residues in the CDR3. Germline V CDR1 and CDR2: MNHEY, SVGAGI. The chain's CDR3 is CASSRLAGANEQFF. The CDR3 region has the DNA TGTGCCAGCAGTCGACTAGCGGGGGCTAATGAGCAGTTCTTC.

The chain carries TRBV7-6 and TRBJ2-1; 8 bases are shared with TRBD1. The CDR3 has 15 residues. Germline values: CDR1 SGHVS, CDR2 FNYEAQ. After removal of 5 bases from V and 1 base from J, the junction contained 4 bases not matched to a gene. The CDR3 region is CASSPDRGSYNEQFF. The CDR3 nucleotides read TGTGCCAGCAGCCCTGACAGGGGATCCTACAATGAGCAGTTCTTC.

The V gene is TRBV28, the J gene TRBJ1-1, with TRBD1 matching 8 bases. Germline assignment: CDR1 MDHEN and CDR2 SYDVKM. Trimming removed 2 bases from V and 6 bases from J; junction bases left unmatched: 5. The CDR3 totals 14 residues. CDR3 DNA: TGTGCCAGCAGTTTAGTGCAGGGGGCATCTGAAGCTTTCTTT. Amino acid sequence: CASSLVQGASEAFF.